This is a list of T cell receptor beta chains from one sample in a study of blood T cell repertoires in COVID-19. Method: immunoSEQ multiplex PCR; TCRdb's copy keeps in-frame clones and lacks some. The table has about 170,000 clones, 70% to 90% seen once. Sequenced input: peripheral blood. The source of these receptors is a woman aged 80 or older with COVID-19, enrolled during active disease. Each CDR3 is given with its conserved first and last residue. Each record gives: clone size, D gene, J gene, V gene, CDR3 protein, CDR3 DNA. The D gene is left open where the match is weak. Size is stated for part of the rows, as once, few or many counts, or as a class when the clone is expanded.

clone_size: NA
d_call: NA
j_call: TRBJ1-2
v_call: TRBV25-1
cdr3_aa: CASSGGGGGYTF
cdr3_nt: TGTGCCAGCAGTGGGGGGGGCGGCGGCTACACCTTC

clone_size: few
d_call: NA
j_call: TRBJ1-5
v_call: TRBV29-1
cdr3_aa: CSVVGHHNQPQHF
cdr3_nt: TGCAGCGTTGTCGGACACCACAATCAGCCCCAGCATTTT

clone_size: once
d_call: NA
j_call: TRBJ1-5
v_call: TRBV6-5
cdr3_aa: CASSYVGGQPQHF
cdr3_nt: TGTGCCAGCAGTTACGTCGGGGGACAGCCCCAGCATTTT

clone_size: NA
d_call: NA
j_call: TRBJ1-4
v_call: TRBV2
cdr3_aa: CASRVQSPNEKLFF
cdr3_nt: TGTGCCAGCAGGGTACAGAGCCCGAATGAAAAACTGTTTTTT

clone_size: NA
d_call: TRBD2
j_call: TRBJ2-7
v_call: TRBV4-1
cdr3_aa: CASSQTGTSDVEQYF
cdr3_nt: TGCGCCAGCAGCCAGACCGGGACTAGCGACGTCGAGCAGTACTTC

clone_size: once
d_call: TRBD1
j_call: TRBJ1-1
v_call: TRBV5-1
cdr3_aa: CASSLQGEEYTEAFF
cdr3_nt: TGCGCCAGCAGCCTTCAGGGGGAGGAGTACACTGAAGCTTTCTTT

clone_size: once
d_call: NA
j_call: TRBJ2-3
v_call: TRBV9
cdr3_aa: CASSLRPVTDTQYF
cdr3_nt: TGTGCCAGCAGCCTCCGTCCGGTCACAGATACGCAGTATTTT

clone_size: once
d_call: TRBD2
j_call: TRBJ2-3
v_call: TRBV5-1
cdr3_aa: CASSPLAGGPVDTQYF
cdr3_nt: TGCGCCAGCAGCCCCCTAGCGGGAGGGCCTGTTGATACGCAGTATTTT

clone_size: NA
d_call: TRBD1
j_call: TRBJ1-1
v_call: TRBV19
cdr3_aa: CASSWGQGDEAFF
cdr3_nt: TGTGCCAGTAGTTGGGGACAGGGGGATGAAGCTTTCTTT

clone_size: NA
d_call: NA
j_call: TRBJ1-2
v_call: TRBV7-9
cdr3_aa: CASSLPALNGYTF
cdr3_nt: TGTGCCAGCAGCTTACCCGCGTTGAATGGCTACACCTTC

clone_size: NA
d_call: TRBD1
j_call: TRBJ2-5
v_call: TRBV7-3
cdr3_aa: CASSPTGLQETQYF
cdr3_nt: TGTGCCAGCAGCCCGACAGGGCTGCAGGAGACCCAGTACTTC

clone_size: NA
d_call: NA
j_call: TRBJ1-5
v_call: TRBV10-3
cdr3_aa: CAISESRGGQPQHF
cdr3_nt: TGTGCCATCAGTGAGTCCAGGGGCGGGCAGCCCCAGCATTTT

clone_size: NA
d_call: NA
j_call: TRBJ1-5
v_call: TRBV5-6
cdr3_aa: CASILTGVGFIQPQHF
cdr3_nt: TGTGCCAGCATCCTAACTGGCGTGGGCTTTATCCAGCCCCAGCATTTT

clone_size: few
d_call: NA
j_call: TRBJ2-7
v_call: TRBV20-1
cdr3_aa: CSARDWPEQYF
cdr3_nt: TGCAGTGCTAGAGATTGGCCCGAGCAGTACTTC

clone_size: few
d_call: NA
j_call: TRBJ1-5
v_call: TRBV27
cdr3_aa: CAISGNGNQPQHF
cdr3_nt: TGTGCCATCTCAGGGAATGGCAATCAGCCCCAGCATTTT

clone_size: NA
d_call: NA
j_call: TRBJ1-2
v_call: TRBV6-5
cdr3_aa: CASIPQGRGLGYTF
cdr3_nt: TGTGCCAGCATCCCACAGGGTCGGGGTCTAGGCTACACCTTC

clone_size: NA
d_call: NA
j_call: TRBJ1-4
v_call: TRBV4-1
cdr3_aa: CASSPTRGEKLFF
cdr3_nt: TGCGCCAGCAGTCCTACGCGAGGTGAAAAACTGTTTTTT